The clone carrying this T cell receptor beta chain has ten or more counts. Its antigen is unknown. These data come from a study of identical twins. Unmatched junction bases numbered 10, after V lost 1 base and J lost 6 bases. Per germline, CDR1 LGHNA and CDR2 YSLEER. The CDR3 loop spans 17 amino acids. TCRdb itself ran the 5' RACE reads through MiXCR, one entry per CDR3 protein. The sample shows a few hundred thousand distinct CDR3 sequences, less than 20% of them seen only once. Study-wide findings and caveats: Carriage of fewer insertions was seen in abundant cord blood beta clonotypes, whereas memory repertoires showed none. Zero-insertion findings could be partly confounded by invariant cells (MAIT and iNKT cells).

Sequenced input: naive T cells sorted from blood. The TCR originated in a man aged 50 or older in good health. This chain links TRBV4-3 with TRBJ2-2, with 8 bases that match TRBD2. The CDR3 DNA follows: TGCGCCAGCAGCCAAGCTTTAAGCGGGGGAAATCCCGGGGAGCTGTTTTTT. Its translation is CASSQALSGGNPGELFF.